This T cell receptor (beta chain) stems from a study of regulatory T cells in long-lasting Graves disease (dated by TCRdb to the early 2020s). For the study in its entirety: Persistent Graves' disease was defined as antithyroid drug treatment for over 5 years with persistently positive TSH receptor autoantibodies. Patients with persistent Graves' disease were compared with patients with newly diagnosed Graves' disease using TCR sequencing and RNA sequencing of peripheral blood. The study was conducted in China and was registered as a clinical trial. A total of around 35 samples were covered by TCR sequencing, comprising around 13 persistent and 20 or so newly diagnosed Graves' disease patients. In the clinical cohort, patients with persistent Graves' disease had used antithyroid drugs for an average of about 10.3 years. Summary of the overall study and its limitations: As a limitation, the authors acknowledged that the small sample size may reduce accuracy. A larger number of public clonotypes was shared among persistent patients (more than 2,500) than among newly diagnosed patients (around 870). Compared with newly diagnosed patients, persistent Graves' disease patients had lower TCR Shannon entropy and fewer highly expanded clones, which suggests clonal expansion. Persistent disease showed preferential use of TRBV28, TRBJ1-2 and TRBJ2-5, whereas newly diagnosed disease favored TRBV20-1 and TRBJ2-1. Sequencing and analysis were limited to the TCR beta chain. Only peripheral blood was studied, because thyroid tissue, the primary lesion, was inaccessible.

Libraries were prepared through multiplex PCR. The sequencer was an Illumina HiSeq 4000. To build TCR beta libraries, CDR3 regions were amplified by Arm-PCR using iRepertoire HTBI primers. PCR products were gel purified before sequencing. In the authors' own workflow: Across samples, 62 TRBV and roughly 15 TRBJ segments were identified and used for gene usage analysis of CDR3 amino acid clonotypes. COPE and FqMerger were used to merge filtered high-quality paired reads into contigs. BLAST was used to align contigs to the IMGT TRBV, TRBD and TRBJ reference genes, and CDR3 was defined following IMGT. Any clonotype with a frequency above 0.1% was classified as a highly expanded clone. Shannon entropy was used to measure repertoire diversity, and the Gini coefficient was used to measure V-J evenness. Public clonotypes were defined as clonotypes shared by more than one individual. In TCRdb, the public reads were trimmed at Q25 with fastp and aligned with MiXCR, with productive beta chains retained. When rows share a CDR3 protein, they turn into one entry using the most common DNA and genes. The V and J calls were determined by TCRdb, not by the authors. This sample comprises about 430,000 distinct CDR3 sequences, 21% of them detected only once. The ten largest clones represent 14% of the sample.

The sample's time point, from its label and the paper: persistent/refractory GD, antithyroid drugs over 5 years with positive TRAb. RNA was extracted from PBMCs in TRIzol for both TCR sequencing and RNA sequencing. Graves' disease was diagnosed according to American Thyroid Association guidelines. Recruitment of patients was carried out at an endocrinology department in Xi'an, China. Each patient gave 7.5 to 10 milliliters of peripheral blood, collected in an EDTA anticoagulant tube. Ficoll Paque Plus density gradient separation was used to isolate PBMCs, and no additional T cell sorting was done. An Agilent 2100 Bioanalyzer and agarose gel were used to check RNA quality, while a NanoDrop 2000 measured RNA concentration. Trimming takes 5 bases from V and 2 bases from J, and the germline ends sit 16 bases apart. The CDR3 numbers 15 residues from cysteine through phenylalanine. Only CDR3 DNA remains: 45 bases, in frame from the first base. Reading the germline V gene gives CDR1 MDHEN and CDR2 SYDVKM.

This clonotype appeared many times. This clone's antigen is unknown. Qualities for individual bases were not recorded, and no much larger clone is one base off. The sequence was collected from a female donor with Graves disease. This specimen consisted of peripheral blood mononuclear cells (PBMCs), obtained when the disease was refractory, from a patient treated with antithyroid drugs. The chain joins TRBV28 to TRBJ2-7, with no reliable assignment of the D segment. The bases are TGTGCCAGCAGTCCCTCACGCCGGCCCACCTACGAGCAGTACTTC. It translates to CASSPSRRPTYEQYF.